A selection of T cell receptor beta chains follows, all from one sample in a study of blood T cell repertoires in COVID-19. TCRdb keeps only in-frame clones here, not all; method: immunoSEQ multiplex PCR. The profile shows 65,000 to 75,000 clones, 80% of them singletons. Input material: peripheral blood. These receptors came from a human donor in a cohort sampled during active COVID-19. Each CDR3 is given with its conserved first and last residue. A D gene is named only where the DNA matches it firmly. Size tells how often a clone was seen (once, few, many) or the class of an expanded clone, and some rows leave it out.

j_gene	v_gene	d_gene	abundance	CDR3aa	CDR3nt
TRBJ1-6	TRBV6-1	NA	once	CASSEKGGLGNSPLHF	TGTGCCAGCAGTGAAAAAGGCGGGCTCGGAAATTCACCCCTCCACTTT
TRBJ1-1	TRBV19	NA	NA	CASSMEGPNVGSIAFF	TGTGCCAGTAGTATGGAGGGGCCCAATGTAGGGTCAATAGCTTTCTTT
TRBJ2-5	TRBV5-1	NA	NA	CASSLVGGGETQYF	TGCGCCAGCAGCTTGGTCGGGGGAGGCGAGACCCAGTACTTC
TRBJ1-2	TRBV30	TRBD1	NA	CAWSVRARGSYGYTF	TGTGCCTGGAGTGTACGTGCCAGGGGGTCCTATGGCTACACCTTC
TRBJ2-5	TRBV28	TRBD2	NA	CASSLPLAGGETQYF	TGTGCCAGCAGTTTACCACTAGCGGGGGGGGAGACCCAGTACTTC
TRBJ1-2	TRBV7-9	NA	NA	CASSLGRQGYHGYTF	TGTGCCAGCAGCTTAGGGCGGCAGGGGTATCATGGCTACACCTTC
TRBJ2-3	TRBV7-6	TRBD2	NA	CASSVFYGTSEATQYF	TGTGCCAGCAGCGTTTTTTACGGGACTAGCGAAGCAACGCAGTATTTT
TRBJ2-1	TRBV24-1	TRBD2	NA	CATGGREDEQFF	TGTGCCACCGGCGGGAGGGAGGATGAGCAGTTCTTC
TRBJ2-5	TRBV24-1	NA	NA	CATSESRGWAETQYF	TGTGCCACCAGTGAATCCAGGGGATGGGCAGAGACCCAGTACTTC
TRBJ1-6	TRBV12-3/TRBV12-4	NA	NA	CASRGSYNSPLHF	TGTGCCAGCAGGGGGAGTTATAATTCACCCCTCCACTTT
TRBJ2-6	TRBV7-9	TRBD2	NA	CASTLTSGRPGANVLTF	TGTGCCAGCACCCTGACTAGCGGGAGGCCCGGGGCCAACGTCCTGACTTTC
TRBJ1-2	TRBV7-2	NA	once	CASSLFGTPNLNYGYTF	TGTGCCAGCAGCTTATTTGGGACACCAAACCTAAACTATGGCTACACCTTC
TRBJ1-1	TRBV30	TRBD1	NA	CAWSRTGRGEAFF	TGTGCCTGGAGCCGGACAGGGAGGGGTGAAGCTTTCTTT
TRBJ1-2	TRBV6-5	TRBD1	NA	CASNPSGGNYGYTF	TGTGCCAGCAACCCATCAGGGGGCAACTATGGCTACACCTTC
TRBJ2-5	TRBV3-1/TRBV3-2	NA	NA	CASGPYSQGETQYF	TGTGCCAGCGGACCTTACTCTCAGGGAGAGACCCAGTACTTC
TRBJ1-1	TRBV5-1	NA	once	CASSPGGGQTEAFF	TGCGCCAGCAGCCCTGGGGGGGGGCAAACTGAAGCTTTCTTT
TRBJ2-6	TRBV9	TRBD1	NA	CASSLSDRGSGANVLTF	TGTGCCAGCAGCCTTTCGGACAGGGGTTCTGGGGCCAACGTCCTGACTTTC